Below are 7 T cell receptor beta chains sequenced from a single sample in a study of blood T cells in healthy people across ages. A second about 7 to 11 cycle PCR used barcoded and J-beta primers. TCRdb itself ran the 5' RACE reads through MiXCR, one entry per CDR3 protein. The sample contains about 1 million distinct CDR3 sequences, 20% to 25% of which appear only once. Separately, the same data were catalogued under a study of T cells of mothers and their children.

Sequencing was performed on blood. These TCRs come from a girl aged 2 to 10 in good health.

Regarding this clonotype: At one end, the junction sequence differs from germline, possibly due to a read error. V and J are TRBV20-1 and TRBJ2-1, with D possibly being TRBD1 (6 bases). Germline V CDR1 and CDR2: DFQATT, SNEGSKA (reference sequence). The CDR3 has 14 residues. The CDR3: CGATMGAWMDEQFF. The CDR3 coding sequence is TGCGGTGCTACGATGGGGGCCTGGATGGATGAGCAGTTCTTC.

This sequence joins TRBV5-1 and TRBJ2-5; 8 nucleotides agree with TRBD1. The end of the DNA fits TRBJ2-7 better, so the J call may be wrong. This CDR3 has 14 amino acids. The germline CDR1 and CDR2 sequences are SGHRS and YFSETQ. The CDR3 nucleotides are TGCGCCAGCAGCGTCGGACAGGGACCCTGCGAGCAGTACTTC. This encodes CASSVGQGPCEQYF.

This chain links TRBV6-1 with TRBJ2-1; 7 positions match TRBD2. The ends lost 4 bases at V and 6 bases at J; junction bases unmatched: 0. Looked up from germline, CDR1 is MNHNS and CDR2 is SASEGT. This CDR3 spans 12 amino acids. The CDR3 region is CASSGTSNEQFF. The DNA for the CDR3 is TGTGCCAGCAGTGGGACTAGCAATGAGCAGTTCTTC.

The chain employs TRBV10-3 and TRBJ2-7, with 14 bases lining up with TRBD2. Germline V CDR1 and CDR2: ENHRY, SYGVKD. V was clipped by 6 bases and J by 5 bases; unmatched bases: 6. The CDR3 has 15 amino acids. CDR3 DNA: TGTGCCATCAGCGGGACTAGCGGGAGTCTCAACGAGCAGTACTTC. It translates to CAISGTSGSLNEQYF.

The rearrangement uses TRBV28 and TRBJ2-5; D call uncertain. Germline CDR1 and CDR2: MDHEN and SYDVKM. V lost 4 bases, J lost 4 bases, and 7 bases lay in between. The CDR3 spans 12 residues. DNA for the CDR3: TGTGCCAGCAGTTCCCTGATAGAGACCCAGTACTTC. This encodes CASSSLIETQYF.

The chain uses TRBV5-8 and TRBJ2-6; D uncertain. The CDR3 is 16 amino acids. V lost 0 bases and J lost 0, with 7 bases in between. Germline V lookup: CDR1 SGHTS, CDR2 YDEGEE. CDR3 sequence reads: CASSLAPASGANVLTF. The CDR3 bases are TGTGCCAGCAGCTTGGCCCCCGCCTCTGGGGCCAACGTCCTGACTTTC.

This clonotype was seen more than once but under ten times. This chain uses TRBV5-1 with TRBJ2-5; 7 bases align to TRBD2. The CDR3 covers 16 residues. Trimming cost V 0 bases and J 1 base; bases outside gene matches: 6. CDR1 SGHRS and CDR2 YFSETQ come from the germline V gene. The CDR3 sequence: CASSLGLGGSQETQYF. The CDR3 DNA reads as TGCGCCAGCAGCTTGGGGTTGGGCGGGAGCCAAGAGACCCAGTACTTC.